Included here is one T cell receptor (beta chain) sequence, with context. What it binds is unknown. PCR amplification relied on 60 Vbeta primers (plus 13 Jbeta primers). Clones were read by immunoSEQ multiplex PCR, and TCRdb kept only the in-frame ones, dropping some. The data contain some 200,000 clones, approximately 88% of them singletons. With V trimmed by 7 bases and J by 0 bases, 6 bases remained unmatched. The CDR3 consists of 15 residues. The V gene's germline CDR1 is LNHDA and CDR2 SQIVND (reference sequence). These data belong to a study of cytomegalovirus exposure and HLA in healthy donors. Study-wide background: A prior study identified approximately 120 million unique TCR beta sequences from roughly 170 million T cells.

Study outcomes and limitations: A highly shared variant cluster was judged a likely technical artifact.

Sequenced input: PBMCs. The receptor's source is a boy between 2 and 15 years old in good health and CMV-seronegative. The genes are TRBV19 and TRBJ2-3; 8 positions match TRBD2. The CDR3 sequence: CASKLGTRSTDTQYF. CDR3 in DNA: TGTGCCAGTAAGTTAGGGACTAGAAGCACAGATACGCAGTATTTT.